The 21 T cell receptor beta chains in this list originate from one sample, sequenced in a study of regulatory T cells in long-lasting Graves disease. The time point: persistent/refractory GD, antithyroid drugs over 5 years with positive TRAb. Researchers made the TCR library from RNA that was extracted from PBMCs. Arm-PCR of CDR3 regions and iRepertoire HTBI primers were used to build TCR beta libraries. TCRdb recomputed calls from the multiplex PCR reads with MiXCR, one row per CDR3 protein. Of 430,000 or so distinct CDR3 sequences listed, roughly 21% were seen once; the top ten hold approximately 15%. The sequenced sample was peripheral blood mononuclear cells (PBMCs), obtained when the disease was refractory, from a patient treated with antithyroid drugs. The receptors were sampled from a female donor with Graves disease.

This clonotype showed up just a few times. V gene TRBV28 combines with J gene TRBJ2-3; 11 positions agree with TRBD2. This CDR3 has 15 residues. The V gene end was trimmed by 6 bases and the J gene end by 6 bases; junction bases not matched to a gene: 8. Looked up from germline, CDR1 is MDHEN and CDR2 is SYDVKM. CDR3 sequence (DNA): TGTGCCAGCAGCCGACTAGCGGGAAGGTCGGATACGCAGTATTTT. It specifies CASSRLAGRSDTQYF.

This clonotype showed up just a few times. The chain carries TRBV12-3 or TRBV12-4 and TRBJ2-3; no firm D call. The V and J ends lost 3 bases and 3 bases respectively, with 10 bases between them. The CDR3 has 14 amino acids. The chain's CDR3 is CASSFIPFTDTQYF. The CDR3 coding sequence is TGTGCCAGCAGTTTCATTCCTTTTACAGATACGCAGTATTTT.

This chain joins TRBV25-1 and TRBJ2-2; 9 nucleotides line up with TRBD1. The CDR3 has 13 residues. After removal of 8 bases from V and 6 bases from J, the junction contained 4 bases not matched to a gene. In germline, CDR1 is MGHDK, CDR2 SYGVNS. The CDR3 here is CASRDRAAGELFF. The CDR3 DNA follows: TGTGCCAGCCGGGACAGGGCTGCCGGGGAGCTGTTTTTT.

This clonotype was counted only a few times. The rearrangement joins TRBV3-1 to TRBJ2-7; 8 nucleotides match TRBD2. Germline CDR1 LGHDT, CDR2 YNNKEL (reference sequence). V trimming: 4 bases; J trimming: 0 bases; junction bases outside the gene matches: 5. The CDR3 loop spans 15 amino acids. DNA of the CDR3: TGTGCCAGCAGCCCAAGGACTAGCACCTCCTACGAGCAGTACTTC. Translation: CASSPRTSTSYEQYF.

The chain couples TRBV5-1 to TRBJ2-1; tentative D call: TRBD1 (6 bases). The germline V gene encodes CDR1 SGHRS and CDR2 YFSETQ. The V end lost 9 bases, the J end lost 3 bases, and 19 bases lay between the germline ends. The CDR3 totals 15 residues. The CDR3: CATAPRGDLYNEQFF. CDR3 DNA sequence: TGCGCCACCGCTCCCAGGGGCGATCTCTACAATGAGCAGTTCTTC.

Turning to this clonotype: A read error may be the cause here, since a much bigger clone is one base away. The chain carries TRBV6-5 and TRBJ2-7; no definite D call. Trimming left V 0 bases short and J 6 bases short, with 15 bases between. This CDR3 is 15 amino acids long. Germline CDR1 reads MNHEY; CDR2 reads SVGAGI. This CDR3 reads CASSYSRSSICEQYF. The CDR3 DNA is TGTGCCAGCAGTTACTCCAGGTCTTCGATCTGCGAGCAGTACTTC.

The V call is TRBV5-1, the J call TRBJ2-7, with D perhaps TRBD2 (6 bases). The V gene's germline CDR1 is SGHRS and CDR2 YFSETQ. The CDR3 totals 19 residues. Trimming left V 0 bases short and J 3 bases short, with 25 bases between. This CDR3 is CASSLVLWPLAPGDYEQYF. CDR3 coding DNA: TGCGCCAGCAGCTTGGTGTTATGGCCTCTAGCACCGGGGGACTACGAGCAGTACTTC.

This clonotype was detected only a few times. The CDR3 region is CASSLLQNNQPQHF. The CDR3 DNA reads TGTGCCAGCAGTTTATTACAGAACAATCAGCCCCAGCATTTT. The chain combines TRBV27 with TRBJ1-5; no definite D call. The ends were cut back, 1 base at V and 3 bases at J, with 7 bases in the middle. Germline loops: CDR1 MNHEY, CDR2 SMNVEV (reference sequence). This CDR3 spans 14 amino acids.

The chain recombines TRBV11-2 with TRBJ2-7, with 7 bases lining up with TRBD1. The germline V gene has CDR1 SGHAT and CDR2 FQNNGV. CDR3 length: 12 residues. V was pared by 5 bases and J by 5 bases, with 3 bases of the junction left unmatched. CDR3 loop: CASSIDRDEQYF. The CDR3 DNA reads as TGTGCCAGCAGCATTGACAGGGACGAGCAGTACTTC.

The V gene is TRBV5-6, the J gene TRBJ1-2; TRBD1 aligns across 10 bases. CDR1 is SGHDT and CDR2 is YYEEEE in the germline V gene. Trimming removed 1 base from V and 5 bases from J; junction bases left unmatched: 5. This CDR3 has 15 amino acids. The CDR3 loop is CASSLPTGGLYGYTF. In nucleotides, the CDR3 is TGTGCCAGCAGCTTGCCGACAGGGGGCTTGTATGGCTACACCTTC.

The gene calls are TRBV7-8 and TRBJ2-3; TRBD2 aligns across 9 bases. The CDR3 is 17 residues long. V dropped 0 bases and J dropped 4; count of bases not matched to a gene: 8. Looked up from germline, CDR1 is SGHVS and CDR2 is FQNEAQ. CDR3 loop: CASSLAEAGGYPDTQYF. The CDR3 DNA reads as TGTGCCAGCAGCTTAGCGGAGGCGGGAGGGTACCCAGATACGCAGTATTTT.

This clonotype was observed a few times. This chain links TRBV20-1 with TRBJ2-7; D not certain. CDR1 and CDR2 (germline): DFQATT, SNEGSKA (reference sequence). The germline V and J ends were trimmed by 6 bases and 6 bases, with 15 bases remaining between them. CDR3 length: 12 residues. This CDR3 reads CSAFGQDGEQYF. DNA of the CDR3: TGCAGTGCATTTGGCCAGGACGGCGAGCAGTACTTC.

In regard to this clonotype: This probably arose from a read error, given a far larger clone one base away. J is TRBJ2-5 and V is TRBV7-2, with D possibly called TRBD1 or TRBD2 (6 bases each). V was shortened by 8 bases and J by 5 bases, with 15 bases between the two germline ends. The CDR3 contains 13 residues. In germline, CDR1 is SGHTA, CDR2 FQGNSA. The CDR3 DNA sequence: TGTGCCAGCGGAGGGGGAGCTGGGGAGACCCAGTACTTC. Protein product: CASGGGAGETQYF.

There are many counts of this clonotype. The rearrangement uses TRBV28 and TRBJ1-5, with TRBD1 identical over 8 bases. The CDR3 spans 15 residues. Germline CDR1 is MDHEN and CDR2 is SYDVKM. V lost 7 bases, J lost 4 bases, and 9 bases stayed unmatched. The CDR3 sequence: CASTRGGTGNQPQHF. CDR3 in DNA: TGTGCCAGCACCCGAGGCGGGACAGGTAATCAGCCCCAGCATTTT.

This chain's CDR3 is CASSLGRDGDTIYF. CDR3 nucleotides: TGTGCCAGCAGCTTGGGCAGGGACGGGGACACCATATATTTT. The chain couples TRBV5-4 to TRBJ1-3, with D perhaps TRBD1 (5 bases). CDR3 length: 14 residues. V gave up 0 bases and J gave up 8 bases, with 12 bases separating them. Germline assignment: CDR1 SGHNT and CDR2 YYREEE (reference sequence). Complete variable domain (other parts from reference TRBV5-4 and TRBJ1-3): ETGVTQSPTHLIKTRGQQVTLRCSSQSGHNTVSWYQQALGQGPQFIFQYYREEENGRGNFPPRFSGLQFPNYSSELNVNALELDDSALYLCASSLGRDGDTIYFGEGSWLTVV.

Details on this clonotype: Possible read error: a much larger clone is one base away. The CDR3 spells CTSSLAGRSNYGYTF. CDR3 DNA sequence: TGTACCAGCAGTTTAGCGGGCAGGTCTAACTATGGCTACACCTTC. The gene calls are TRBV28 and TRBJ1-2; no clear D. CDR3 length: 15 amino acids. The germline CDR1 and CDR2 sequences are MDHEN and SYDVKM.

In this sample, this clonotype turned up once. The chain has TRBV28 and TRBJ2-7; the match to TRBD2 covers 13 bases. CDR1 and CDR2 (germline): MDHEN, SYDVKM. After removal of 6 bases from V and 6 bases from J, the junction contained 8 bases not matched to a gene. This CDR3 spans 15 amino acids. In nucleotides, the CDR3 is TGTGCCAGCAGCCCTCGAGGGACTAGCGGGGCCGAGCAGTACTTC. Protein product: CASSPRGTSGAEQYF.

This clonotype was detected many times. The rearrangement links TRBV28 to TRBJ2-7, with D maybe TRBD2 (5 bases). Deletions cut 6 bases from V and 3 bases from J, with 15 bases between. Germline V gives CDR1 MDHEN, CDR2 SYDVKM. The CDR3 is 14 residues long. CDR3 nucleotide sequence: TGTGCCAGCAGAGAAAGCGGACGCGACTACGAGCAGTACTTC. Amino acid sequence: CASRESGRDYEQYF.

V is TRBV6-2 or TRBV6-3 and J is TRBJ1-2; no clear D gene. With 6 bases removed from V and 5 bases from J, the gap between germline ends came to 19 bases. CDR3 length: 15 amino acids. Germline CDR1 MNHEY, CDR2 SVGEGT. In DNA, the CDR3 is TGTGCCAGCAGGGACCCAGACGAGTTGTCATATGGCTACACCTTC. Protein sequence: CASRDPDELSYGYTF.

The chain employs TRBV19 and TRBJ2-2; 13 bases agree with TRBD2. Per germline, CDR1 LNHDA and CDR2 SQIVND (reference sequence). Trimming cost V 7 bases and J 5 bases; bases outside gene matches: 7. The CDR3 sequence is 16 residues long. The CDR3 loop reads CASNSAGLAGTGELFF. The CDR3 DNA sequence: TGTGCCAGTAATTCCGCGGGACTAGCGGGGACCGGGGAGCTGTTTTTT. Filled out from reference TRBV19 and TRBJ2-2, the complete variable domain reads DGGITQSPKYLFRKEGQNVTLSCEQNLNHDAMYWYRQDPGQGLRLIYYSQIVNDFQKGDIAEGYSVSREKKESFPLTVTSAQKNPTAFYLCASNSAGLAGTGELFFGEGSRLTVL.

This clonotype was observed at least ten times. The V call is TRBV25-1, the J call TRBJ1-3; 12 bases are shared with TRBD1. The J segment lost 0 bases and the V segment lost 1 base, leaving 7 bases of the junction unmatched. CDR1 MGHDK and CDR2 SYGVNS come from the germline V gene. There are 19 residues in the CDR3. The CDR3 DNA reads as TGTGCCAGCAGTGAATCGGGACAGGGGGCTTTCTTCTCTGGAAACACCATATATTTT. It is translated as CASSESGQGAFFSGNTIYF.